Included here is one T cell receptor beta chain sequence, with context. Antigen: not known. The data derive from a study of T-cell memory formation after mild COVID-19. Across the whole study: Most TCR clusters belonged to a single donor.

Amplification by 5'RACE using constant-segment primers produced TCR alpha and TCR beta cDNA libraries that carried sample barcodes and UMIs. TCRdb reprocessed the 5' RACE reads with MiXCR, giving one entry per CDR3 protein. The data show around 340,000 distinct CDR3 sequences, approximately 16% seen once. The CDR3 totals 12 residues. With 0 bases removed from V and 6 bases from J, the gap between germline ends came to 8 bases. The germline V gene encodes CDR1 DFQATT and CDR2 SNEGSKA (reference sequence). The study, taken as a whole, reports: Detection of some responders pre-infection suggested pre-existing cross-reactive memory T cells participated.

The chain uses TRBV20-1 and TRBJ1-2, with unresolved D. The receptor was isolated from a man aged 18 to 29 who had mild COVID-19 (a few samples of this study predate the infection). Cell type and time point are not known. The sample comprised PBMCs or a T cell subset sorted from them (not recorded which). The CDR3 DNA reads TGCAGTGCTAGAGATCGGCAGGATGGCTACACCTTC. It is translated as CSARDRQDGYTF.